These 9 T cell receptor beta chains originate from one sample sequenced in a study of blood T cell repertoires in COVID-19. Assay used: immunoSEQ multiplex PCR; TCRdb lists only in-frame clones, some missing. The table has approximately 280,000 clones, about 89% seen once; the top ten hold around 4.4%. The material sequenced was peripheral blood. The receptors shown here come from a man between 35 and 55 years old with acute or convalescent COVID-19.

The V and J genes are TRBV5-6 and TRBJ1-2; 9 bases line up with TRBD1. The CDR3 is 16 amino acids. With 3 bases clipped from V and 0 bases from J, the junction kept 6 bases outside the gene matches. Germline CDR1 and CDR2: SGHDT and YYEEEE. The CDR3 DNA reads TGTGCCAGCAGCTCCGGGACAGGGAAGCCTAACTATGGCTACACCTTC. Protein product: CASSSGTGKPNYGYTF.

In this sample, this clone turned up once. The chain joins TRBV5-4 to TRBJ2-7; D unclear. Germline V CDR1 and CDR2: SGHNT, YYREEE (reference sequence). This CDR3 is 14 amino acids long. Trimming removed 4 bases from V and 1 base from J, with 12 bases in between. The CDR3 sequence is CASSQSTSSYEQYF. The CDR3 nucleotides are TGTGCCAGCAGCCAGTCGACATCTTCCTACGAGCAGTACTTC.

The chain employs TRBV7-8 and TRBJ2-2; D is unresolved. Trimming stripped 3 bases from V and 5 bases from J, with 13 bases between. The CDR3 consists of 15 residues. From germline, CDR1 is SGHVS and CDR2 FQNEAQ. CDR3 DNA: TGTGCCAGCAGCTTTTCCATGCGATGGACCGGGGAGCTGTTTTTT. It is translated as CASSFSMRWTGELFF.

This chain links TRBV10-2 with TRBJ1-1; maybe TRBD1 (5 bases). V gave up 7 bases and J gave up 0 bases, with 21 bases separating them. The V gene's germline CDR1 is WSHSY and CDR2 SAAADI. This CDR3 has 17 amino acids. As DNA, the CDR3 is TGCGCCAGCATTTCCCCTGGGGCGCTAGGGGTGAACACTGAAGCTTTCTTT. Its translation is CASISPGALGVNTEAFF.

J is TRBJ1-2 and V is TRBV19; TRBD1 matches 9 bases. The CDR3 is 15 amino acids. The V segment lost 7 bases and the J segment 2 bases; nucleotides outside the gene matches: 8. The germline V gene encodes CDR1 LNHDA and CDR2 SQIVND (reference sequence). The DNA for the CDR3 is TGTGCCAGTACAAATCCCGACAGGGGGAACTATGGCTACACCTTC. Translation gives CASTNPDRGNYGYTF.

In DNA, the CDR3 is TGCGCCAGCAGCTTGGCCTCGCGTCCAGATACGCAGTATTTT. This encodes CASSLASRPDTQYF. This rearrangement joins TRBV5-1 to TRBJ2-3; D is ambiguous. This CDR3 has 14 amino acids. Germline V CDR1 and CDR2: SGHRS, YFSETQ. V lost 0 bases to trimming and J lost 4 bases, with 9 bases between them. Drawing the rest from reference TRBV5-1 and TRBJ2-3, the complete variable domain is KAGVTQTPRYLIKTRGQQVTLSCSPISGHRSVSWYQQTPGQGLQFLFEYFSETQRNKGNFPGRFSGRQFSNSRSEMNVSTLELGDSALYLCASSLASRPDTQYFGPGTRLTVL.

V gene TRBV12-5 combines with J gene TRBJ2-6, with a weak D call TRBD1 (6 bases). V was trimmed by 6 bases and J by 4 bases, leaving 28 bases between them. Germline assignment: CDR1 LGHNT and CDR2 FRNRAP. This CDR3 comprises 20 residues. This chain's CDR3 is CASGFAGTTDPRAGANVLTF. The CDR3 nucleotides are TGTGCTAGTGGCTTTGCCGGGACAACAGACCCCCGAGCCGGGGCCAACGTCCTGACTTTC.

This clone appeared once. The chain recombines TRBV10-3 with TRBJ2-1; TRBD2 is a possible D gene (7 bases). CDR1 is ENHRY, CDR2 SYGVKD, per germline. The CDR3 spans 16 residues. Between the trimmed V and J ends, which lost 7 bases and 7 bases, there was a span of 23 bases. The CDR3 is CAITQSRPGGVNEQFF. CDR3 nucleotides: TGTGCCATCACCCAAAGTAGGCCGGGGGGCGTAAATGAGCAGTTCTTC.

The chain carries TRBV19 and TRBJ1-2; D is unresolved. CDR1 is LNHDA, CDR2 SQIVND, per germline (reference sequence). Trimming took 9 bases from V and 1 from J, leaving 12 bases between them. The CDR3 is 13 amino acids. The CDR3 reads CASNPRFNYGYTF. The CDR3 DNA sequence: TGTGCCAGCAACCCCAGGTTTAACTATGGCTACACCTTC. Using reference TRBV19 and TRBJ1-2 for the parts outside the CDR3, the full variable domain is DGGITQSPKYLFRKEGQNVTLSCEQNLNHDAMYWYRQDPGQGLRLIYYSQIVNDFQKGDIAEGYSVSREKKESFPLTVTSAQKNPTAFYLCASNPRFNYGYTFGSGTRLTVV.